Following are 24 T cell receptor beta chains from one sample sequenced in a study of cytomegalovirus exposure and HLA in healthy donors. The PCR contained 60 Vbeta and 13 Jbeta primers. Sequenced by immunoSEQ multiplex PCR; TCRdb stores in-frame clones only, minus some. This table has roughly 130,000 clones, about 73% appearing once. The sample consisted of PBMCs. Receptors were obtained from a woman aged 45-60 years in good health and CMV-seropositive.

This clone turned up a few times. This chain joins TRBV5-1 and TRBJ1-4, with D perhaps matching TRBD1 (6 bases). CDR3 length: 14 amino acids. Trimming stripped 1 base from V and 8 bases from J, with 12 bases between. The germline gives CDR1 SGHRS, CDR2 YFSETQ. CDR3 sequence reads: CASSLRTEGEKLFF. The CDR3 region has the DNA TGCGCCAGCAGCTTGAGGACAGAGGGGGAAAAACTGTTTTTT.

The chain employs TRBV4-1 and TRBJ1-2; no definite D call. With 1 base removed from V and 6 bases from J, the gap between germline ends came to 9 bases. This CDR3 spans 13 amino acids. CDR1 MGHRA and CDR2 YSYEKL come from the germline V gene. DNA for the CDR3: TGCGCCAGCAGCCAAGGATCGGCGGATGGCTACACCTTC. Protein: CASSQGSADGYTF.

The chain combines TRBV9 with TRBJ2-6, with D maybe TRBD1 (6 bases). This CDR3 contains 15 residues. Deletions cut 0 bases from V and 4 bases from J, with 8 bases between. Per germline, CDR1 SGDLS and CDR2 YYNGEE. CDR3 protein: CASSVGGLGANVLTF. In nucleotides, the CDR3 is TGTGCCAGCAGCGTAGGGGGGCTCGGGGCCAACGTCCTGACTTTC. The whole variable domain, remainder taken from reference TRBV9 and TRBJ2-6, is DSGVTQTPKHLITATGQRVTLRCSPRSGDLSVYWYQQSLDQGLQFLIQYYNGEERAKGNILERFSAQQFPDLHSELNLSSLELGDSALYFCASSVGGLGANVLTFGAGSRLTVL.

This sequence joins TRBV7-6 and TRBJ2-1; 7 nucleotides line up with TRBD2. The J segment lost 7 bases and the V segment lost 4 bases, leaving 13 bases of the junction unmatched. The CDR3 is 16 amino acids. CDR1 is SGHVS and CDR2 is FNYEAQ in the germline V gene. The chain's CDR3 is CASSSGTNRAGNEQFF. In nucleotides, the CDR3 is TGTGCCAGCAGCTCGGGGACTAACCGCGCGGGGAATGAGCAGTTCTTC.

This rearrangement joins TRBV29-1 to TRBJ2-7, with a possible D match to TRBD1 (6 bases). V was trimmed by 7 bases and J by 1 base, leaving 17 bases between them. Germline lookup yields CDR1 SQVTM and CDR2 ANQGSEA. The CDR3 loop spans 14 amino acids. The CDR3 DNA is TGCAGCGCTTCACAGGGACAAGGATCCTACGAGCAGTACTTC. This translates into CSASQGQGSYEQYF.

The chain employs TRBV23-1 and TRBJ2-7, with a tentative D call TRBD2 (6 bases). TRBV23-1 qualifies as an ORF whose function is uncertain. The ends were cut back, 4 bases at V and 2 bases at J, with 12 bases in the middle. The CDR3 spans 14 residues. In DNA, the CDR3 is TGCGCCAGCAGTCGGCGGGGCCTGCCCTACGAGCAGTACTTC. This gives the protein CASSRRGLPYEQYF.

This clone was observed a few times. The V gene is TRBV7-9, the J gene TRBJ1-1; the D is unclear. The V gene lost 1 base and the J gene lost 0 bases, with 6 bases spanning the gap. This CDR3 has 14 residues. Germline lookup yields CDR1 SEHNR and CDR2 FQNEAQ (reference sequence). As DNA, the CDR3 is TGTGCCAGCAGCTTAGGAGGGATGAACACTGAAGCTTTCTTT. It translates to CASSLGGMNTEAFF.

The chain uses TRBV2 and TRBJ2-5; 7 bases are shared with TRBD2. V lost 3 bases to trimming and J lost 7 bases; unmatched junction nucleotides: 8. CDR1 is SNHLY, CDR2 FYNNEI, per germline. The CDR3 is 14 amino acids. The CDR3 region has the DNA TGTGCCAGCAGTGATGGGACTAAAGCTTGGACCCAGTACTTC. It codes for CASSDGTKAWTQYF.

This chain uses TRBV18 with TRBJ1-3; possible D gene TRBD1, 6 bases. Germline V gene data show CDR1 as KGHSH and CDR2 as LQKENI. V was trimmed by 3 bases and J by 0 bases, leaving 21 bases between them. CDR3 length: 19 residues. CDR3 amino acids: CASSPPLIDRDNSGNTIYF. In DNA form, the CDR3 reads TGTGCCAGCTCACCTCCCCTCATAGACCGGGACAACTCTGGAAACACCATATATTTT.

The CDR3 loop is CAISSGGTDTQYF. CDR3 nucleotide sequence: TGTGCCATCAGTAGCGGGGGCACAGATACGCAGTATTTT. The chain carries TRBV10-3 and TRBJ2-3, with 7 bases identical to TRBD2. Germline CDR1 and CDR2: ENHRY and SYGVKD. J was trimmed by 1 base and V by 5 bases; bases with no gene match: 0. The length of the CDR3 is 13 residues.

The rearrangement uses TRBV6-5 and TRBJ1-1; D may be TRBD1 (6 bases). This CDR3 contains 14 residues. The V gene lost 5 bases and the J gene lost 6 bases, with 16 bases spanning the gap. CDR1 and CDR2 from the germline V gene are MNHEY and SVGAGI. The DNA of the CDR3 is TGTGCCAGCAGTGTCACGGGGGCGGGGGCTGAAGCTTTCTTT. This sequence encodes CASSVTGAGAEAFF.

This clone was seen only a few times. The genes are TRBV29-1 and TRBJ2-7; D possibly corresponds to TRBD1 (6 bases). V lost 4 bases and J lost 6, with 10 bases in between. Germline CDR1 SQVTM, CDR2 ANQGSEA. This CDR3 spans 11 amino acids. CDR3: CSVVQGGEQYF. In DNA form, the CDR3 reads TGCAGCGTTGTACAAGGGGGCGAGCAGTACTTC.

V gene TRBV19 combines with J gene TRBJ1-1, with 10 positions matching TRBD1. This CDR3 region has 15 residues. J lost 2 bases, V lost 10 bases, and 10 bases had no gene match. Germline CDR1 reads LNHDA; CDR2 reads SQIVND (reference sequence). The DNA for the CDR3 is TGTGCCACGTCCGGGACAGGGGACATTAACACTGAAGCTTTCTTT. Translation gives CATSGTGDINTEAFF.

This clone has just a few counts. V and J are TRBV4-1 and TRBJ2-7, with D possibly being TRBD2 (6 bases). The V and J ends lost 3 bases and 1 base respectively, with 13 bases between them. CDR1 MGHRA and CDR2 YSYEKL come from the germline V gene. The CDR3 covers 15 residues. The CDR3, as DNA: TGCGCCAGCAGCCAGGGCGGGGTCAAATCCTACGAGCAGTACTTC. Translating it yields CASSQGGVKSYEQYF.

The chain recombines TRBV5-4 with TRBJ2-5; 9 bases agree with TRBD2. CDR1 SGHNT and CDR2 YYREEE come from the germline V gene (reference sequence). The CDR3 has 13 residues. With 4 bases clipped from V and 7 bases from J, the junction kept 5 bases outside the gene matches. The CDR3 reads CASSPSGVGTQYF. The CDR3 nucleotides read TGTGCCAGCAGCCCTAGCGGGGTTGGGACCCAGTACTTC.

The J gene is TRBJ2-7, the V gene TRBV15; no clear D. Germline CDR1 and CDR2: LNHNV and YYDKDF (reference sequence). The V and J ends lost 1 base and 6 bases respectively, with 10 bases between them. The CDR3 has 13 amino acids. CDR3 in DNA: TGTGCCACCAGCAGAGCAGCGTCTCGCGAGCAGTACTTC. This translates into CATSRAASREQYF.

There are a few counts of this clone. CDR3 amino acids: CASSPDTDRGNIQYF. The CDR3 DNA reads as TGCGCCAGCAGCCCCGACACGGACAGGGGAAACATTCAGTACTTC. V usage is TRBV5-1 and J usage is TRBJ2-4; TRBD1 aligns across 9 bases. Looked up from germline, CDR1 is SGHRS and CDR2 is YFSETQ. This CDR3 has 15 amino acids. Losses at the gene ends were 4 bases for V and 6 bases for J; bases not matched to a gene: 8.

The chain links TRBV11-2 to TRBJ2-1; 11 bases are shared with TRBD1. This CDR3 contains 15 residues. Germline CDR1 and CDR2: SGHAT and FQNNGV. Trimming took 3 bases from V and 4 from J; bases not matched to a gene: 2. CDR3 protein: CASSLDRGRYNEQFF. In nucleotides, the CDR3 is TGTGCCAGCAGCTTGGACAGGGGGCGATACAATGAGCAGTTCTTC.

This clone was seen a few times. For the CDR3, the DNA is TGTGCCAGTAGTTCCGGACTAGCGGGGGCTATGAACACCGGGGAGCTGTTTTTT. This translates into CASSSGLAGAMNTGELFF. This chain connects TRBV19 to TRBJ2-2; TRBD2 matches at 13 bases. The CDR3 is 18 residues long. V lost 5 bases to trimming and J lost 1 base; unmatched junction nucleotides: 7. The V gene's germline CDR1 is LNHDA and CDR2 SQIVND (reference sequence).

This clone was counted a few times. The chain employs TRBV5-6 and TRBJ2-3; D might be TRBD1 (7 bases). V lost 3 bases and J 5 bases, leaving 19 bases between the germline ends. Germline V gene sequence: CDR1 SGHDT, CDR2 YYEEEE. The CDR3 is made up of 16 amino acids. CDR3 DNA sequence: TGTGCCAGCAGCTCGACGACAGGGAGGATTAGAGATACGCAGTATTTT. Amino acids: CASSSTTGRIRDTQYF. The full variable domain, its missing parts supplied by reference TRBV5-6 and TRBJ2-3, is DAGVTQSPTHLIKTRGQQVTLRCSPKSGHDTVSWYQQALGQGPQFIFQYYEEEERQRGNFPDRFSGHQFPNYSSELNVNALLLGDSALYLCASSSTTGRIRDTQYFGPGTRLTVL.

Only one count was recorded for this clone. The chain is built from TRBV2 and TRBJ2-3; D is possibly TRBD2 (5 bases). V was cut by 5 bases and J by 1 base, with 10 bases left in between. The CDR3 contains 14 residues. CDR1 SNHLY and CDR2 FYNNEI come from the germline V gene. The CDR3 sequence is CASSPPGGTDTQYF. CDR3 sequence (DNA): TGTGCCAGCAGTCCCCCCGGGGGCACAGATACGCAGTATTTT.

The chain is built from TRBV5-4 and TRBJ2-7, with 7 bases lining up with TRBD2. V lost 1 base, J lost 4 bases, and 8 bases stayed unmatched. Germline V gene lookup returns CDR1 SGHNT and CDR2 YYREEE (reference sequence). The CDR3 consists of 15 residues. CDR3 sequence: CASSLSGGGVYEQYF. CDR3 DNA: TGTGCCAGCAGCTTGAGTGGCGGGGGAGTTTACGAGCAGTACTTC.

The chain is built from TRBV19 and TRBJ2-2, with 8 bases matching TRBD1. V lost 4 bases to trimming and J lost 6 bases; unmatched junction nucleotides: 1. CDR1 and CDR2 (germline): LNHDA, SQIVND (reference sequence). The CDR3 has 13 residues. CDR3 amino acids: CASSRQGPGELFF. The CDR3 region has the DNA TGTGCCAGTAGTAGACAGGGGCCCGGGGAGCTGTTTTTT. Using reference TRBV19 and TRBJ2-2 for the parts outside the CDR3, the full variable domain is DGGITQSPKYLFRKEGQNVTLSCEQNLNHDAMYWYRQDPGQGLRLIYYSQIVNDFQKGDIAEGYSVSREKKESFPLTVTSAQKNPTAFYLCASSRQGPGELFFGEGSRLTVL.

This clone was counted between two and nine times. The V call is TRBV6-5, the J call TRBJ1-2; perhaps TRBD1 as D (6 bases). CDR1 and CDR2 from the germline V gene are MNHEY and SVGAGI. The CDR3 length is 12 residues. Between the trimmed V and J ends, which lost 7 bases and 7 bases, there was a span of 13 bases. CDR3 protein: CASTMGALGYTF. Here the CDR3 DNA reads TGTGCCAGCACCATGGGGGCACTTGGCTACACCTTC.